This is a list of T cell receptor beta chains from one sample in a study of shared clonotypes between healthy human individuals. TCRdb keeps only in-frame clones here, not all; method: immunoSEQ multiplex PCR. The data hold almost 750,000 clones, with approximately 72% observed a single time. Sequencing used memory CD4+ T cells sorted from blood. These receptors came from a woman in her twenties or thirties in good health. Each CDR3 is given with its conserved first and last residue. Fields, in order: J gene, D gene, V gene, clone size, CDR3 protein, CDR3 DNA. The D gene is left open where the match is weak. Clone size is given for some rows only: seen once, a few or many times, or a class if the clone is expanded.

>TRBJ2-1|TRBD2|TRBV5-1|once
CASSLDASGLAGGRRFF
TGCGCCAGCAGCTTGGACGCCTCGGGACTAGCGGGAGGACGTAGGTTCTTC
>TRBJ2-2|.|TRBV7-3|few
CASSLFPGSTGELFF
TGTGCCAGCAGCTTATTTCCAGGGTCAACCGGGGAGCTGTTTTTT
>TRBJ1-3|.|TRBV7-8|.
CASTSWKGAGNTIYF
TGTGCCAGCACATCTTGGAAGGGGGCTGGAAACACCATATATTTT
>TRBJ2-7|.|TRBV15|few
CATSRDRGGSYEQYF
TGTGCCACCAGCAGAGATCGTGGGGGATCCTACGAGCAGTACTTC
>TRBJ2-5|.|TRBV5-4|few
CASSLEVGTETQYF
TGTGCCAGCAGCTTGGAGGTGGGAACGGAGACCCAGTACTTC
>TRBJ1-1|TRBD1|TRBV7-8|.
CASSATRTGLNTEAFF
TGTGCCAGCAGCGCCACCCGGACAGGACTGAACACTGAAGCTTTCTTT
>TRBJ2-7|.|TRBV11-2|.
CASSPLLAYEQYF
TGTGCCAGCAGCCCCCTTCTAGCGTACGAGCAGTACTTC
>TRBJ2-2|.|TRBV19|.
CASSPIRANTGELFF
TGTGCCAGTTCCCCCATACGTGCGAACACCGGGGAGCTGTTTTTT
>TRBJ2-7|.|TRBV21-1|.
CASSKPGHEVTYEQYF
TGTGCCAGCAGCAAACCCGGACACGAGGTCACCTACGAGCAGTACTTC
>TRBJ2-5|.|TRBV29-1|few
CSVVRSETQYF
TGCAGCGTTGTTCGGTCAGAGACCCAGTACTTC
>TRBJ1-5|.|TRBV5-8|.
CASSLGQGGQPQHF
TGTGCCAGCAGCTTGGGCCAGGGAGGGCAGCCCCAGCATTTT
>TRBJ1-2|.|TRBV27|.
CASSFDSRYGYTF
TGTGCCAGCAGTTTCGACAGTAGATATGGCTACACCTTC
>TRBJ2-1|TRBD2|TRBV27|few
CASRGLAGGRSYNEQFF
TGTGCCAGCAGGGGACTAGCGGGAGGCCGCTCCTACAATGAGCAGTTCTTC
>TRBJ2-1|TRBD2|TRBV7-6|.
CASSPRPGLPGPAEQFF
TGTGCCAGCAGCCCCCGACCGGGACTACCAGGGCCGGCGGAGCAGTTCTTC
>TRBJ1-2|.|TRBV5-6|few
CASSLGTDNYGYTF
TGTGCCAGCAGCTTAGGGACGGATAACTATGGCTACACCTTC
>TRBJ2-7|TRBD2|TRBV18|.
CASSPSSGSSYEQYF
TGTGCCAGCTCCCCCTCTAGCGGGAGTAGCTACGAGCAGTACTTC
>TRBJ2-5|TRBD2|TRBV27|.
CASSPTPTSGSGETQYF
TGTGCCAGCAGCCCAACCCCGACTAGCGGGAGTGGGGAGACCCAGTACTTC
>TRBJ2-1|.|TRBV11-3|.
CASSPRRGSYNEQFF
TGTGCCAGCAGCCCCCGGCGGGGCTCCTACAATGAGCAGTTCTTC
>TRBJ2-3|TRBD2|TRBV27|few
CASSLGWASGSTDTQYF
TGTGCCAGCAGTTTAGGGTGGGCTAGCGGCAGCACAGATACGCAGTATTTT
>TRBJ2-7|.|TRBV7-2|.
CASSLQRDTYEQYF
TGTGCCAGCAGCCTACAGCGGGACACCTACGAGCAGTACTTC
>TRBJ2-1|.|TRBV28|.
CASSSGDEQFF
TGTGCCAGCAGTTCTGGGGATGAGCAGTTCTTC
>TRBJ1-3|.|TRBV7-6|.
CASSLVGDTIYF
TGTGCCAGCAGCTTAGTGGGAGACACCATATATTTT
>TRBJ2-7|TRBD1|TRBV5-1|.
CASSPIQGAGYEQYF
TGCGCCAGCAGCCCAATACAGGGGGCTGGCTACGAGCAGTACTTC
>TRBJ1-2|.|TRBV5-4|.
CASSLVGPANYGYTF
TGTGCCAGCAGCTTGGTGGGCCCAGCTAACTATGGCTACACCTTC
>TRBJ2-1|TRBD2|TRBV18|.
CASSPEGLVSHEQFF
TGTGCCAGCTCACCGGAGGGACTAGTTTCTCATGAGCAGTTCTTC
>TRBJ2-1|TRBD2|TRBV7-9|.
CASTPSSGSYNEQFF
TGTGCCAGCACCCCGTCGAGCGGGAGCTACAATGAGCAGTTCTTC
>TRBJ2-1|.|TRBV7-2|.
CASSTGLYNEQFF
TGTGCCAGCAGCACAGGACTCTACAATGAGCAGTTCTTC
>TRBJ1-1|.|TRBV27|.
CASSRKVRELGTEAFF
TGTGCCAGCAGTCGCAAGGTACGAGAGTTGGGCACTGAAGCTTTCTTT
>TRBJ2-3|TRBD2|TRBV2|few
CASSRDYTDTQYF
TGTGCCAGCAGTCGGGACTACACAGATACGCAGTATTTT
>TRBJ2-5|TRBD2|TRBV7-7|.
CASSLAGGAGRGETQYF
TGTGCCAGCAGCTTAGCCGGGGGAGCGGGAAGGGGAGAGACCCAGTACTTC